This is a list of T cell receptor beta chains from one sample in a study of Graves' ophthalmopathy and Graves' hyperthyroidism. A single record per CDR3 protein comes from TCRdb applying MiXCR to the multiplex PCR reads. Among hundreds of thousands of distinct CDR3 sequences, roughly 41% were seen once, and the ten largest hold 2.5% to 3.5%. Sequenced input: peripheral blood. The receptor set was obtained from an adult man with Graves' ophthalmopathy. Both conserved end residues are part of each CDR3. D genes are given only for firm matches. Expanded clones get a size class; other rows say once, few or many, or leave the size out.

V	J	D	size	DNA	CDR3
TRBV27	TRBJ1-2	.	few	TGTGCCAGCAGTTTATCCCAGGATTTAGTAGGCTATGGCTACACCTTC	CASSLSQDLVGYGYTF
TRBV7-2	TRBJ2-7	.	many	TGTGCCAGCAGCGGAGTTATGAAGGGGGTCTACGAGCAGTACTTC	CASSGVMKGVYEQYF
TRBV2	TRBJ2-2	.	.	TGTGCCAGCAGCCGCTCACTTCTTCAGGGGCCGTACACCGGGGAGCTGTTTTTT	CASSRSLLQGPYTGELFF
TRBV4-2	TRBJ1-2	.	many	TGTGCCAGCAGCCAGGCCCGGGGAGATGGCTACACCTTC	CASSQARGDGYTF
TRBV10-3	TRBJ1-6	.	few	TGTGCCAGCAGTGAACAGGGCCGGTCACCCCTCCACTTT	CASSEQGRSPLHF
TRBV29-1	TRBJ2-7	TRBD2	.	TGCAGCGTTGCCCCGACTAGCGCTACCTACGAGCAGTACTTC	CSVAPTSATYEQYF
TRBV6-6	TRBJ1-1	.	few	TGTGCCAGCAGTCAGGAAGAAGGGTTCACTGAAGCTTTCTTT	CASSQEEGFTEAFF
TRBV20-1	TRBJ2-5	TRBD1	.	TGCAGTGCTAGGGACAGGGGAAAAGAGACCCAGTACTTC	CSARDRGKETQYF
TRBV20-1	TRBJ1-1	.	.	TGCAGTGCGTTGGAACTGAACACTGAAGCTTTCTTT	CSALELNTEAFF
TRBV5-5	TRBJ1-1	TRBD1	.	TGTGCCAGCAGCTTCCGCAAGACAGGGGGGCCTGAAGCTTTCTTT	CASSFRKTGGPEAFF
TRBV25-1	TRBJ2-5	.	many	TGTGCCAGCAGTGATAGGACAAGAAAGCAAGAGACCCAGTACTTC	CASSDRTRKQETQYF
TRBV29-1	TRBJ1-1	TRBD1	.	TGCAGCGTTGCCTTATTGACAGGGGGCGGGGGTACTGAAGCTTTCTTT	CSVALLTGGGGTEAFF
TRBV6-6	TRBJ1-5	TRBD1	many	TGTGCCAGCAGGGACAGGGGAGTCCAGCCCCAGCATTTT	CASRDRGVQPQHF
TRBV24-1	TRBJ2-3	.	.	TGTGCCACCAGTGATTTGGGTAGTAGCGATACGCAGTATTTT	CATSDLGSSDTQYF
TRBV5-1	TRBJ1-2	.	.	TGCGCCAGCAGCGGTTATGAGGGCTATGGCTACACCTTC	CASSGYEGYGYTF
TRBV30	TRBJ1-1	.	few	TGTGCCTGGAGCGTGAGGAACGGTGAAGCTTTCTTT	CAWSVRNGEAFF
TRBV11-2	TRBJ2-7	.	.	TGTGCCAGCAGCTTAGGTACTGACATATACGAGCAGTACTTC	CASSLGTDIYEQYF
TRBV4-1	TRBJ2-2	TRBD1	once	TGCGCCAGCAGCCAAGATCAACAAAGGACAGGGACTTTTTTGTTTTTT	CASSQDQQRTGTFLFF
TRBV10-3	TRBJ2-7	.	.	TGTGCCAGCAGTTACTCGGTCGGGAGCGGTTACGAGCAGTACTTC	CASSYSVGSGYEQYF
TRBV7-9	TRBJ2-3	TRBD2	.	TGTGCCAGCAGCGGTAGCGGGGGGGTCACAGATACGCAGTATTTT	CASSGSGGVTDTQYF
TRBV19	TRBJ1-1	.	many	TGTGCCAGTAGTCCCCGGGACGTGAACACTGAAGCTTTCTTT	CASSPRDVNTEAFF
TRBV7-9	TRBJ2-5	TRBD2	.	TGTGCCAGCAGCCCACTAGCGAATCAAGAGACCCAGTACTTC	CASSPLANQETQYF
TRBV10-3	TRBJ2-5	.	once	TGTGCCATCATGGGGGGGGGGCGAGAGACCCAGTACTTC	CAIMGGGRETQYF
TRBV29-1	TRBJ2-5	.	once	TGCAGCGTTGCCCCGGGACCACAAGAGACCCAGTACTTC	CSVAPGPQETQYF
TRBV15	TRBJ2-5	TRBD2	.	TGTGACACCAGCAGCCCGGGACTAGCGGGAGGGCCGGAAGAGACCCAGTACTTC	CDTSSPGLAGGPEETQYF
TRBV10-3	TRBJ1-3	.	.	TGTGCCATCAGGGGGACTAGGAGCGGGGGAAACACCATATATTTT	CAIRGTRSGGNTIYF
TRBV20-1	TRBJ2-1	.	.	TGCAGTGCTGGGGACTTGTCCTACGAGCAGTTCTTC	CSAGDLSYEQFF
TRBV25-1	TRBJ1-1	.	.	TGTGCCAGCAGTGCCGCAGGGAACACTGAAGCTTTCTTT	CASSAAGNTEAFF